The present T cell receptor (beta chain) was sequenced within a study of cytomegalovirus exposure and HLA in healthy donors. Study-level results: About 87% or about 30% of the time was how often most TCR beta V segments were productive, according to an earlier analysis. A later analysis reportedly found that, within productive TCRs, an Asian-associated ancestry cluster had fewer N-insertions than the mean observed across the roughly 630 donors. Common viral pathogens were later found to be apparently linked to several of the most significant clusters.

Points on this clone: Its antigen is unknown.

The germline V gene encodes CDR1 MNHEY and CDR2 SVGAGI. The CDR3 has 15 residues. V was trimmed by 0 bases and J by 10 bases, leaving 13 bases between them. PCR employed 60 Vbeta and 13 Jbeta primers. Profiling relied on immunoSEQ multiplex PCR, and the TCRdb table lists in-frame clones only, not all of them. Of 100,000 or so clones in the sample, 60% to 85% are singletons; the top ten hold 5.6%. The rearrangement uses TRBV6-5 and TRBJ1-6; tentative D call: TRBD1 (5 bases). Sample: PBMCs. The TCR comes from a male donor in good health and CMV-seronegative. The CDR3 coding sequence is TGTGCCAGCAGTTACTCCGGGGGATCAGGATCACCCCTCCACTTT. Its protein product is CASSYSGGSGSPLHF.